These 26 T cell receptor beta chains originate from one sample sequenced in a study of OX40 agonist ivuxolimab in advanced cancers. Sequenced by immunoSEQ multiplex PCR; TCRdb stores in-frame clones only, minus some. The sample holds 60,000 to 85,000 clones, roughly nine tenths seen once. The sequencing here drew on CD4+ or CD8+ T cells sorted from blood, taken in a trial of the OX40 agonist ivuxolimab. The source is an adult with an advanced solid tumor such as melanoma, head and neck, liver or kidney cancer.

This chain uses TRBV19 with TRBJ1-1; 7 nucleotides line up with TRBD1. The length of the CDR3 is 13 residues. Germline V gene lookup returns CDR1 LNHDA and CDR2 SQIVND (reference sequence). V was pared by 4 bases and J by 11 bases, with 10 bases of the junction left unmatched. The CDR3: CASSRETGRGAFF. The CDR3 coding sequence is TGTGCCAGTAGTAGAGAGACAGGGCGGGGGGCTTTCTTT.

This chain links TRBV13 with TRBJ1-2; TRBD1 matches 8 bases. The germline gives CDR1 PRHDT, CDR2 FYEKMQ (reference sequence). The CDR3 spans 12 residues. With V trimmed by 5 bases and J by 8 bases, 4 bases remained unmatched. CDR3 in DNA: TGTGCCAGCAGCCGGACAGGGAACGGCTACACCTTC. It codes for CASSRTGNGYTF.

The V call is TRBV5-6, the J call TRBJ1-4, with a tentative D call TRBD1 (6 bases). Trimming cost V 3 bases and J 6 bases, with 18 bases left between them. This CDR3 is 16 amino acids long. Per germline, CDR1 SGHDT and CDR2 YYEEEE. The CDR3, as DNA: TGTGCCAGCAGCTCGCGAGGCACAGGGTTCGATGAAAAACTGTTTTTT. Residues: CASSSRGTGFDEKLFF. The full variable domain, with the rest looked up from reference TRBV5-6 and TRBJ1-4, is DAGVTQSPTHLIKTRGQQVTLRCSPKSGHDTVSWYQQALGQGPQFIFQYYEEEERQRGNFPDRFSGHQFPNYSSELNVNALLLGDSALYLCASSSRGTGFDEKLFFGSGTQLSVL.

The rearrangement uses TRBV9 and TRBJ1-1; D is possibly TRBD1 (5 bases). Per the germline V gene, CDR1 is SGDLS and CDR2 is YYNGEE. The V end lost 5 bases, the J end lost 4 bases, and 12 bases lay between the germline ends. The CDR3 loop spans 13 amino acids. Written as DNA, the CDR3 is TGTGCCAGCAGGGATCCTGGGGGCACTGAAGCTTTCTTT. Its protein is CASRDPGGTEAFF.

The chain joins TRBV6-5 to TRBJ1-2; D is uncertain. CDR1 MNHEY and CDR2 SVGAGI come from the germline V gene. The CDR3 runs to 12 residues. V was pared by 5 bases and J by 3 bases, with 7 bases between. CDR3 in DNA: TGTGCCAGCAGTCCCTCGGACTATGGCTACACCTTC. It is translated as CASSPSDYGYTF.

V is TRBV25-1 and J is TRBJ2-7; perhaps D is TRBD1 or TRBD2 (5 bases each). The CDR3 has 17 residues. V was cut by 3 bases and J by 1 base, with 19 bases left in between. The germline V gene encodes CDR1 MGHDK and CDR2 SYGVNS. The CDR3 reads CASSDRPRGGASYEQYF. DNA of the CDR3: TGTGCCAGCAGTGATCGACCACGGGGCGGAGCGTCCTACGAGCAGTACTTC.

The CDR3 sequence is CASSPGTGGPTEAFF. Here the CDR3 DNA reads TGTGCCAGCAGCCCAGGGACAGGGGGCCCCACTGAAGCTTTCTTT. The V and J genes are TRBV7-9 and TRBJ1-1; 12 bases fit TRBD1. The CDR3 consists of 15 residues. Losses at the gene ends were 5 bases for V and 4 bases for J; bases not matched to a gene: 5. Germline CDR1 and CDR2: SEHNR and FQNEAQ (reference sequence).

V usage is TRBV2 and J usage is TRBJ1-5, with 8 bases aligning to TRBD1. The CDR3 is 14 amino acids. Germline V gives CDR1 SNHLY, CDR2 FYNNEI. Unmatched junction bases numbered 6, after V lost 6 bases and J lost 5 bases. In DNA form, the CDR3 reads TGTGCCAGCAGCGGACAGGGATGGGATCAGCCCCAGCATTTT. Its protein is CASSGQGWDQPQHF.

The CDR3 loop is CASRTSTDTQYF. The CDR3 DNA sequence: TGTGCCAGCAGGACTAGCACAGATACGCAGTATTTT. The chain uses TRBV7-9 and TRBJ2-3; D is ambiguous. V was trimmed by 6 bases and J by 0 bases, leaving 4 bases between them. This CDR3 is built from 12 residues. Germline V gene sequence: CDR1 SEHNR, CDR2 FQNEAQ (reference sequence).

The chain couples TRBV5-1 to TRBJ2-1; the D gene is possibly TRBD2 (5 bases). The CDR3 loop spans 14 amino acids. Germline V lookup: CDR1 SGHRS, CDR2 YFSETQ. Between the trimmed V and J ends, which lost 0 bases and 5 bases, there was a span of 9 bases. The CDR3 region has the DNA TGCGCCAGCAGCTTGGGGAGGACGGACAATGAGCAGTTCTTC. Its protein is CASSLGRTDNEQFF.

The V and J genes are TRBV7-9 and TRBJ1-2, with 7 nucleotides matching TRBD1. J was trimmed by 2 bases and V by 11 bases; bases with no gene match: 5. The germline V gene encodes CDR1 SEHNR and CDR2 FQNEAQ (reference sequence). This CDR3 contains 12 residues. This chain's CDR3 is CACRQGNYGYTF. CDR3 nucleotide sequence: TGTGCCTGTAGACAGGGCAACTATGGCTACACCTTC.

The chain couples TRBV5-5 to TRBJ1-1, with D possibly being TRBD1 (6 bases). V was clipped by 4 bases and J by 4 bases, with 17 bases between them. Per the germline V gene, CDR1 is SGHKS and CDR2 is YYEKEE (reference sequence). The CDR3 contains 15 residues. The DNA of the CDR3 is TGTGCCAGCAGCCCAGGGAGGGCGGGGGCCACTGAAGCTTTCTTT. Amino acids: CASSPGRAGATEAFF.

The chain links TRBV28 to TRBJ1-6; D is unclear. V lost 7 bases to trimming and J lost 8 bases, with 15 bases between them. This CDR3 comprises 14 residues. Germline CDR1 MDHEN, CDR2 SYDVKM. The CDR3 nucleotides read TGTGCCAGCACAGAGGCGAAGGACTATTCACCCCTCCACTTT. This encodes CASTEAKDYSPLHF.

This chain uses TRBV7-2 with TRBJ2-2; D call uncertain. CDR1 and CDR2 from the germline V gene are SGHTA and FQGNSA. The ends were cut back, 2 bases at V and 7 bases at J, with 11 bases in the middle. This CDR3 has 14 residues. The CDR3, as DNA: TGTGCCAGCAGCTTAATCCCTGTAAGCGGGGAGCTGTTTTTT. It translates to CASSLIPVSGELFF.

This chain uses TRBV30 with TRBJ2-7, with D maybe TRBD2 (6 bases). V was shortened by 1 base and J by 0 bases, with 7 bases between the two germline ends. In germline, CDR1 is GTSNPN, CDR2 SVGIG (reference sequence). This CDR3 spans 13 amino acids. This CDR3 reads CAWSGRDSYEQYF. The DNA of the CDR3 is TGTGCCTGGAGTGGGCGGGACTCCTACGAGCAGTACTTC.

CDR3 protein: CASRPTGATYGYTF. The CDR3 coding sequence is TGTGCCAGCAGGCCCACCGGGGCAACCTATGGCTACACCTTC. This rearrangement joins TRBV28 to TRBJ1-2; D may be TRBD1 (5 bases). The CDR3 consists of 14 residues. Germline assignment: CDR1 MDHEN and CDR2 SYDVKM. V lost 6 bases and J 4 bases, leaving 15 bases between the germline ends.

The chain couples TRBV6-1 to TRBJ1-2; maybe TRBD1 (5 bases). The ends were cut back, 5 bases at V and 1 base at J, with 14 bases in the middle. The CDR3 runs 15 residues. Germline V CDR1 and CDR2: MNHNS, SASEGT. For the CDR3, the DNA is TGTGCCAGCAGTCTGGCAGGGCTGGATAACTATGGCTACACCTTC. This gives the protein CASSLAGLDNYGYTF.

The genes are TRBV5-8 and TRBJ1-2; D not resolved. Between the trimmed V and J ends, which lost 5 bases and 1 base, there was a span of 15 bases. Germline V CDR1 and CDR2: SGHTS, YDEGEE. The CDR3 runs to 15 residues. The CDR3 DNA sequence: TGTGCCAGCAGATTTCGTAGCCCCCATAACTATGGCTACACCTTC. Translation gives CASRFRSPHNYGYTF.

This chain links TRBV7-2 with TRBJ2-7; no reliable D call. Germline loops: CDR1 SGHTA, CDR2 FQGNSA. The CDR3 contains 14 residues. Trimming cost V 1 base and J 3 bases, with 10 bases left between them. The CDR3: CASSLGIVLYEQYF. The DNA for the CDR3 is TGTGCCAGCAGCTTAGGTATAGTTCTCTACGAGCAGTACTTC.

The rearrangement uses TRBV30 and TRBJ1-5; D unclear. This CDR3 has 13 residues. Germline V gene data show CDR1 as GTSNPN and CDR2 as SVGIG (reference sequence). The V end lost 4 bases, the J end lost 3 bases, and 10 bases lay between the germline ends. The CDR3 protein is CAWTGQLNQPQHF. CDR3 in DNA: TGTGCCTGGACCGGCCAGCTCAATCAGCCCCAGCATTTT.

The count of this clone is one. J is TRBJ2-2 and V is TRBV27; the D gene is possibly TRBD2 (6 bases). CDR1 and CDR2 (germline): MNHEY, SMNVEV (reference sequence). This CDR3 contains 15 residues. Trimming removed 3 bases from V and 6 bases from J, with 14 bases in between. The CDR3 sequence: CASSFTSGVAGELFF. CDR3 nucleotide sequence: TGTGCCAGCAGTTTTACCTCGGGGGTCGCCGGGGAGCTGTTTTTT.

The CDR3 bases are TGTGCCACCGGGAATTTCGCTGGAAACACCATATATTTT. As protein: CATGNFAGNTIYF. The J gene is TRBJ1-3, the V gene TRBV6-1; D not certain. The germline V gene has CDR1 MNHNS and CDR2 SASEGT. CDR3 length equals 13 residues. Trimming took off 10 bases at V and 2 bases at J, with 12 bases between the two ends.

The V call is TRBV19, the J call TRBJ2-3; D call uncertain. The germline gives CDR1 LNHDA, CDR2 SQIVND (reference sequence). V was shortened by 7 bases and J by 1 base, with 12 bases between the two germline ends. The CDR3 consists of 14 residues. CDR3 loop: CASKQPGRTDTQYF. CDR3 DNA sequence: TGTGCCAGTAAACAGCCGGGCCGCACAGATACGCAGTATTTT. Drawing the rest from reference TRBV19 and TRBJ2-3, the complete variable domain is DGGITQSPKYLFRKEGQNVTLSCEQNLNHDAMYWYRQDPGQGLRLIYYSQIVNDFQKGDIAEGYSVSREKKESFPLTVTSAQKNPTAFYLCASKQPGRTDTQYFGPGTRLTVL.

The J gene is TRBJ1-2, the V gene TRBV6-1; D is unclear. Germline values: CDR1 MNHNS, CDR2 SASEGT. This CDR3 is 12 amino acids long. The V gene lost 8 bases and the J gene lost 2 bases, with 9 bases spanning the gap. This CDR3 reads CASLPGNYGYTF. DNA of the CDR3: TGTGCCAGCTTACCGGGAAACTATGGCTACACCTTC.

This chain joins TRBV6-4 and TRBJ2-1, with 11 bases aligning to TRBD2. J was trimmed by 1 base and V by 8 bases; bases with no gene match: 4. This CDR3 has 15 residues. CDR1 and CDR2 (germline): MRHNA, SNTAGT. CDR3 in DNA: TGTGCCAGCGGCACTAGCGGGGGTTCCTACAATGAGCAGTTCTTC. Translation gives CASGTSGGSYNEQFF.

The chain carries TRBV15 and TRBJ1-2; unclear D gene. V lost 6 bases, J lost 2 bases, and 10 bases lay in between. The germline CDR1 and CDR2 sequences are LNHNV and YYDKDF (reference sequence). The CDR3 runs 13 residues. The CDR3 loop reads CATRISLNYGYTF. The CDR3 DNA is TGTGCCACCAGGATTTCTCTAAACTATGGCTACACCTTC. The complete variable domain, with remaining parts taken from reference TRBV15 and TRBJ1-2, reads DAMVIQNPRYQVTQFGKPVTLSCSQTLNHNVMYWYQQKSSQAPKLLFHYYDKDFNNEADTPDNFQSRRPNTSFCFLDIRSPGLGDTAMYLCATRISLNYGYTFGSGTRLTVV.